This T cell receptor beta chain was identified in a study of blood T cell repertoires in COVID-19. Study details: COVID-19 samples, acute and convalescent, were from the United States, Italy and Spain.

Germline V CDR1 and CDR2: GTSNPN, SVGIG (reference sequence). The CDR3 covers 14 residues. V dropped 0 bases and J dropped 5 bases, with 13 bases sitting between them. Assay: immunoSEQ multiplex PCR; the TCRdb copy retains only in-frame clones and omits some. The table includes 150,000 to 200,000 clones, about 85% detected once. The chain uses TRBV30 and TRBJ1-1; D is unclear. The sequenced sample consisted of peripheral blood. This clonotype was sampled from a woman over 75 with acute or convalescent COVID-19. The CDR3 loop is CAWSVPRRETEAFF. CDR3 nucleotide sequence: TGTGCCTGGAGTGTACCCAGGCGAGAAACTGAAGCTTTCTTT. Combining the CDR3 with reference TRBV30 and TRBJ1-1 gives the whole variable domain SQTIHQWPATLVQPVGSPLSLECTVEGTSNPNLYWYRQAAGRGLQLLFYSVGIGQISSEVPQNLSASRPQDRQFILSSKKLLLSDSGFYLCAWSVPRRETEAFFGQGTRLTVV.